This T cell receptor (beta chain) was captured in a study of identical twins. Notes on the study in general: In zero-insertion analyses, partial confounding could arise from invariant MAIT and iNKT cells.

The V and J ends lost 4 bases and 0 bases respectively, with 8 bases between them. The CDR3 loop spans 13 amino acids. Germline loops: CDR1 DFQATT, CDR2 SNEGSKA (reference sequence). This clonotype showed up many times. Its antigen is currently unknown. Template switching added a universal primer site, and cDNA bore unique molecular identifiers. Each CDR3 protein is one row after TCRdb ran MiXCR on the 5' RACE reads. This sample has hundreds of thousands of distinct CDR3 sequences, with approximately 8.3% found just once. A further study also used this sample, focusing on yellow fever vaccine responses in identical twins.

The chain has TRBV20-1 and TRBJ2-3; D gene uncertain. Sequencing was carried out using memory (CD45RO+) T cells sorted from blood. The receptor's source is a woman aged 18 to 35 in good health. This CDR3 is CSAIRVSTDTQYF. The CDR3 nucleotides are TGCAGTGCTATCCGCGTTAGCACAGATACGCAGTATTTT.